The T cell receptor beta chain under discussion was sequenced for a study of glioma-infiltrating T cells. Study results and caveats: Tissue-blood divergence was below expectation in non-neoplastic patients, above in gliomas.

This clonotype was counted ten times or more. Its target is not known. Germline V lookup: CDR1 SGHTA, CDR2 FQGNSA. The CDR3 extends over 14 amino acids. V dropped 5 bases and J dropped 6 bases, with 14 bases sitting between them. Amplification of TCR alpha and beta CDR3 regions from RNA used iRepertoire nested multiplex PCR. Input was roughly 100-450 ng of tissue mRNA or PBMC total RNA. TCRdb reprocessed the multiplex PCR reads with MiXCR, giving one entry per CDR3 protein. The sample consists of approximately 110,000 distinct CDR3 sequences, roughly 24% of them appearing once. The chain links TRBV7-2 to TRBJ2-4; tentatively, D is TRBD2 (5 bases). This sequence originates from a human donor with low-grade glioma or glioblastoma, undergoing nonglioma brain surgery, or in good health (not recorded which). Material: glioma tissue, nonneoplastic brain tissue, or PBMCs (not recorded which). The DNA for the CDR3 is TGTGCCAGCAGCCGAGCCGGGATTACAAACATTCAGTACTTC. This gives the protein CASSRAGITNIQYF.